These 3 T cell receptor beta chains were sequenced from one sample in a study of shared clonotypes between healthy human individuals. The table came from immunoSEQ multiplex PCR; TCRdb's copy has only in-frame clones and leaves some out. Altogether around 600,000 clones are present, more than 95% being singletons, with the ten largest covering around 0.058%. The specimen was naive CD4+ T cells sorted from blood. Subset given: CD45RA+ positively selected. These receptors were obtained from a woman aged 25 to 39 in good health.

The chain combines TRBV27 with TRBJ2-7, with 8 nucleotides matching TRBD1. V lost 5 bases, J lost 2 bases, and 8 bases stayed unmatched. CDR3 length: 15 residues. CDR1 is MNHEY, CDR2 SMNVEV, per germline (reference sequence). The chain's CDR3 is CASSPRTGLPYEQYF. The CDR3 bases are TGTGCCAGCAGTCCTAGGACAGGGCTCCCCTACGAGCAGTACTTC.

This chain connects TRBV6-6 to TRBJ1-4; TRBD1 agrees at 10 bases. V gave up 6 bases and J gave up 10 bases; unmatched junction bases: 11. This CDR3 has 15 residues. Germline-derived CDR1 and CDR2 are MNHNY and SVGAGI (reference sequence). The CDR3 DNA follows: TGTGCCAGCAGCCGATCCGGGACAGGGGACTTAAAACTGTTTTTT. Translation gives CASSRSGTGDLKLFF.

The chain joins TRBV5-5 to TRBJ2-7; 10 positions agree with TRBD1. CDR3 size: 15 residues. The V segment lost 3 bases and the J segment 3 bases; nucleotides outside the gene matches: 6. Looked up from germline, CDR1 is SGHKS and CDR2 is YYEKEE (reference sequence). Here the CDR3 reads CASSSPGQGYYEQYF. In DNA form, the CDR3 reads TGTGCCAGCAGCTCTCCGGGACAGGGGTACTACGAGCAGTACTTC. Supplemented by reference TRBV5-5 and TRBJ2-7, the full variable domain reads DAGVTQSPTHLIKTRGQQVTLRCSPISGHKSVSWYQQVLGQGPQFIFQYYEKEERGRGNFPDRFSARQFPNYSSELNVNALLLGDSALYLCASSSPGQGYYEQYFGPGTRLTVT.